These T cell receptor beta chains were read from a single sample in a study of T cell responses to AZD1222 COVID-19 vaccine. Generated by immunoSEQ multiplex PCR, the TCRdb table keeps only in-frame clones and is missing some. The sample has 110,000 to 150,000 clones; roughly 90% are singletons. Here the sequenced sample was peripheral blood, taken 28 days after the second AZD1222 dose. All receptors come from an adult who received the AZD1222 COVID-19 vaccine. The CDR3 runs from the conserved cysteine through the conserved F or W.

v_call,j_call,cdr3_aa
TRBV5-1,TRBJ2-7,CASSSQVGDYEQYF
TRBV4-2,TRBJ2-6,CASRLSSGANVLTF
TRBV29-1,TRBJ1-1,CSVERQGNTEAFF
TRBV6-2/TRBV6-3,TRBJ1-6,CASSHRGDSPLHF
TRBV5-1,TRBJ1-4,CASSFQGGNEKLFF
TRBV7-9,TRBJ1-1,CASSLERTNTEAFF
TRBV6-1,TRBJ1-2,CASSAPAPGQINYGYTF
TRBV6-5,TRBJ1-5,CASSNRAGREHF
TRBV6-1,TRBJ1-5,CASSEGSLYQPQHF
TRBV27,TRBJ1-2,CASRLTGAGDGYTF
TRBV3-1/TRBV3-2,TRBJ1-2,CASSQAPRFSYTF
TRBV18,TRBJ2-3,CASSPLDRGPVTDTQYF
TRBV3-1/TRBV3-2,TRBJ2-1,CASSFTRTPYNEQFF
TRBV6-6,TRBJ1-3,CASSYDASSGNTIYF
TRBV5-6,TRBJ2-5,CASSFRTSGGRQETQYF
TRBV16,TRBJ1-1,CASTPTGWTEAFF
TRBV5-1,TRBJ2-5,CASSPEVGLAETQYF
TRBV29-1,TRBJ2-1,CSLSTSGSYNEQFF
TRBV19,TRBJ1-1,CASSMGFNRANTEAFF
TRBV4-1,TRBJ2-1,CASSLRDGGNEQFF
TRBV19,TRBJ1-2,CASSIQGGGRYGYTF
TRBV10-2,TRBJ1-6,CASSEAETWVESPLHF
TRBV14,TRBJ2-2,CASSQPRDNTGELFF